This passage covers 27 T cell receptor beta chains from one sample sequenced in a study of OX40 agonist ivuxolimab in advanced cancers. Sequenced by immunoSEQ multiplex PCR; TCRdb stores in-frame clones only, minus some. The sample contains about 57,000 clones, 85% to 95% of which appear only once. The sample here was CD4+ or CD8+ T cells sorted from blood, taken in a trial of the OX40 agonist ivuxolimab. These receptors came from an adult with an advanced solid tumor such as melanoma, head and neck, liver or kidney cancer.

The gene calls are TRBV19 and TRBJ2-7; the match to TRBD2 covers 11 bases. Losses at the gene ends were 3 bases for V and 6 bases for J; bases not matched to a gene: 1. Per the germline V gene, CDR1 is LNHDA and CDR2 is SQIVND (reference sequence). This CDR3 spans 13 amino acids. This CDR3 reads CASSIGLAGEQYF. The CDR3 region has the DNA TGTGCCAGTAGTATTGGACTAGCGGGCGAGCAGTACTTC.

The gene calls are TRBV27 and TRBJ2-7, with D possibly TRBD1 on 6 matching bases. The CDR3 covers 14 residues. Germline CDR1 is MNHEY and CDR2 is SMNVEV (reference sequence). The germline V and J ends were trimmed by 6 bases and 7 bases, with 19 bases remaining between them. The DNA for the CDR3 is TGTGCCAGCAGCTCGACAGGTCCCGGTATGGAGCAGTACTTC. Amino acids: CASSSTGPGMEQYF.

This chain uses TRBV28 with TRBJ1-1; TRBD1 matches 8 bases. From germline, CDR1 is MDHEN and CDR2 SYDVKM. This CDR3 has 15 residues. Losses at the gene ends were 3 bases for V and 3 bases for J; bases not matched to a gene: 6. CDR3: CASSFVRTGYTEAFF. The CDR3 DNA reads as TGTGCCAGCAGTTTTGTCCGGACAGGGTACACTGAAGCTTTCTTT.

In regard to this clone: The junction and the germline gene differ at one end; a read error may be behind it. The chain has TRBV7-7 and TRBJ2-1, with 16 bases identical to TRBD2. The germline V gene has CDR1 SSHAT and CDR2 FNYEAQ (reference sequence). CDR3 length: 17 residues. The CDR3 sequence: CASSSGLAGGPSNEQFF. The CDR3 DNA reads TGTGCTAGCAGCTCGGGACTAGCGGGAGGGCCCTCCAATGAGCAGTTCTTC.

The chain has TRBV7-3 and TRBJ2-7; the match to TRBD1 covers 8 bases. In germline, CDR1 is SGHTA, CDR2 FQGTGA. Trimming removed 5 bases from V and 3 bases from J; junction bases left unmatched: 3. This CDR3 is 13 amino acids long. Here the CDR3 DNA reads TGTGCCAGCAGCCCAGGGGGCCTCTACGAGCAGTACTTC. It specifies CASSPGGLYEQYF.

The rearrangement links TRBV4-3 to TRBJ2-7; D possibly corresponds to TRBD2 (7 bases). Trimming cost V 0 bases and J 0 bases, with 12 bases left between them. Germline assignment: CDR1 LGHNA and CDR2 YSLEER. CDR3 size: 16 residues. The CDR3 is CASSQDWRGPSYEQYF. In DNA form, the CDR3 reads TGCGCCAGCAGCCAAGATTGGCGGGGGCCCTCCTACGAGCAGTACTTC.

The chain is built from TRBV13 and TRBJ1-1; no definite D call. Germline CDR1 and CDR2: PRHDT and FYEKMQ (reference sequence). V dropped 1 base and J dropped 1 base, with 13 bases sitting between them. This CDR3 spans 16 amino acids. The CDR3 is CASSLEGSSRNTEAFF. The DNA for the CDR3 is TGTGCCAGCAGCTTAGAGGGTTCCTCTAGGAACACTGAAGCTTTCTTT.

This chain uses TRBV27 with TRBJ2-1; 13 nucleotides align to TRBD2. Looked up from germline, CDR1 is MNHEY and CDR2 is SMNVEV (reference sequence). This CDR3 has 15 residues. The ends lost 5 bases at V and 9 bases at J; junction bases unmatched: 7. In DNA form, the CDR3 reads TGTGCCAGCAGTCCCGGGACTAGCGGGATCATTGAGCAGTTCTTC. Translation: CASSPGTSGIIEQFF.

The chain is built from TRBV5-6 and TRBJ2-7; 7 bases align to TRBD1. Germline V gene lookup returns CDR1 SGHDT and CDR2 YYEEEE. The length of the CDR3 is 15 residues. The junction had 3 bases not matched to a gene; V was cut back by 0 bases and J by 0 bases. CDR3 region: CASSLEGAYSYEQYF. Here the CDR3 DNA reads TGTGCCAGCAGCTTGGAGGGGGCATACTCCTACGAGCAGTACTTC. The whole variable domain, remainder taken from reference TRBV5-6 and TRBJ2-7, is DAGVTQSPTHLIKTRGQQVTLRCSPKSGHDTVSWYQQALGQGPQFIFQYYEEEERQRGNFPDRFSGHQFPNYSSELNVNALLLGDSALYLCASSLEGAYSYEQYFGPGTRLTVT.

This rearrangement joins TRBV19 to TRBJ1-5; D remains unclear. The V gene lost 8 bases and the J gene lost 7 bases, with 21 bases spanning the gap. Germline CDR1 LNHDA, CDR2 SQIVND (reference sequence). The CDR3 runs to 15 residues. CDR3 in DNA: TGTGCCAGTTCCCCTTGGGCCTCGGAGAGGCAGCCCCAGCATTTT. It codes for CASSPWASERQPQHF.

The gene calls are TRBV9 and TRBJ2-2, with 7 bases that match TRBD2. Trimming cost V 3 bases and J 5 bases; bases outside gene matches: 7. There are 15 residues in the CDR3. CDR1 and CDR2 (germline): SGDLS, YYNGEE. The CDR3 sequence is CASSADSSGTGELFF. In DNA form, the CDR3 reads TGTGCCAGCAGCGCGGACTCTAGCGGAACCGGGGAGCTGTTTTTT.

The chain couples TRBV28 to TRBJ2-3, with TRBD2 identical over 7 bases. CDR1 and CDR2 (germline): MDHEN, SYDVKM. This CDR3 comprises 12 residues. The junction had 2 bases not matched to a gene; V was cut back by 7 bases and J by 4 bases. CDR3 residues: CASNAGADTQYF. The CDR3, as DNA: TGTGCCAGCAATGCGGGAGCAGATACGCAGTATTTT.

The rearrangement joins TRBV6-5 to TRBJ2-5; D is unresolved. The CDR3 sequence is 12 residues long. Trimming cost V 8 bases and J 5 bases, with 12 bases left between them. Germline CDR1 and CDR2: MNHEY and SVGAGI. The CDR3 reads CASGWGSETQYF. The DNA for the CDR3 is TGTGCCAGCGGGTGGGGATCGGAGACCCAGTACTTC.

V usage is TRBV2 and J usage is TRBJ1-5; 7 bases line up with TRBD1. Germline CDR1 and CDR2: SNHLY and FYNNEI. Trimming cost V 8 bases and J 0 bases; bases outside gene matches: 7. This CDR3 has 15 residues. The CDR3 nucleotides are TGTGCCAGCTCTGAGACAGGGAATAGCAATCAGCCCCAGCATTTT. The encoded protein is CASSETGNSNQPQHF.

This chain uses TRBV13 with TRBJ2-7; 9 bases agree with TRBD1. This CDR3 has 14 residues. J lost 4 bases, V lost 4 bases, and 5 bases had no gene match. Germline-derived CDR1 and CDR2 are PRHDT and FYEKMQ (reference sequence). The CDR3 sequence: CASSSGTGRYEQYF. The CDR3 DNA follows: TGTGCCAGCAGCTCCGGGACAGGGAGGTACGAGCAGTACTTC. Full variable domain (outside the CDR3, taken from reference TRBV13 and TRBJ2-7): AAGVIQSPRHLIKEKRETATLKCYPIPRHDTVYWYQQGPGQDPQFLISFYEKMQSDKGSIPDRFSAQQFSDYHSELNMSSLELGDSALYFCASSSGTGRYEQYFGPGTRLTVT.

V is TRBV4-1 and J is TRBJ2-4; 8 positions match TRBD2. This CDR3 has 17 amino acids. CDR1 and CDR2 from the germline V gene are MGHRA and YSYEKL. Germline trimming cut 0 bases from V and 3 bases from J; bases unmatched to any gene: 7. CDR3 residues: CASSQEQREGSKNIQYF. The CDR3 DNA follows: TGCGCCAGCAGCCAAGAGCAACGGGAGGGGAGCAAAAACATTCAGTACTTC.

The chain has TRBV6-5 and TRBJ1-6, with D uncertain. This CDR3 is 14 amino acids long. Germline V lookup: CDR1 MNHEY, CDR2 SVGAGI. The ends were cut back, 0 bases at V and 9 bases at J, with 9 bases in the middle. The CDR3 DNA is TGTGCCAGCAGTTACTCGCAAGGAGGTTCACCCCTCCACTTT. Translating it yields CASSYSQGGSPLHF.

The chain uses TRBV11-3 and TRBJ2-1, with a weak D call TRBD1 (6 bases). Germline values: CDR1 SGHNT, CDR2 YENEEA. V was pared by 1 base and J by 7 bases, with 14 bases between. CDR3 length equals 15 residues. CDR3 region: CASSLGQGTRNEQFF. The CDR3 DNA reads TGTGCCAGCAGCTTAGGGCAGGGGACGAGAAATGAGCAGTTCTTC. Full variable domain (missing parts from reference TRBV11-3 and TRBJ2-1): EAGVVQSPRYKIIEKKQPVAFWCNPISGHNTLYWYLQNLGQGPELLIRYENEEAVDDSQLPKDRFSAERLKGVDSTLKIQPAELGDSAVYLCASSLGQGTRNEQFFGPGTRLTVL.

This rearrangement joins TRBV9 to TRBJ1-4; D gene unclear. The CDR3 contains 14 residues. Germline V gives CDR1 SGDLS, CDR2 YYNGEE. Trimming shortened V by 0 bases and J by 0 bases, and 3 bases separated the two germline ends. The CDR3 DNA sequence: TGTGCCAGCAGCGTAGACACAACTAATGAAAAACTGTTTTTT. This translates into CASSVDTTNEKLFF.

This chain uses TRBV7-7 with TRBJ2-1; weak D call: TRBD1 (5 bases). Per germline, CDR1 SSHAT and CDR2 FNYEAQ (reference sequence). There are 16 residues in the CDR3. V was pared by 5 bases and J by 2 bases, with 16 bases between. CDR3 bases: TGTGCCAGCAGCCCGACCGGGCAGGGCCCCTACAATGAGCAGTTCTTC. Translating it yields CASSPTGQGPYNEQFF.

This chain links TRBV7-3 with TRBJ2-3, with D possibly being TRBD2 (5 bases). CDR1 SGHTA and CDR2 FQGTGA come from the germline V gene. V was shortened by 1 base and J by 0 bases, with 11 bases between the two germline ends. This CDR3 region has 16 residues. The CDR3 reads CASSLIGGPSTDTQYF. For the CDR3, the DNA is TGTGCCAGCAGCTTAATCGGCGGGCCAAGCACAGATACGCAGTATTTT.

This clone occurred once. The chain uses TRBV19 and TRBJ2-1, with D perhaps assigned TRBD1 or TRBD2 (5 bases each). Trimming cost V 7 bases and J 8 bases, with 15 bases left between them. The CDR3 has 13 amino acids. CDR1 is LNHDA and CDR2 is SQIVND in the germline V gene (reference sequence). This CDR3 reads CASTVGEGDEQFF. For the CDR3, the DNA is TGTGCCAGTACCGTGGGAGAAGGGGATGAGCAGTTCTTC.

The chain links TRBV4-3 to TRBJ1-4; 8 bases are shared with TRBD1. Germline trimming cut 8 bases from V and 0 bases from J; bases unmatched to any gene: 5. The CDR3 is 15 residues long. CDR1 and CDR2 (germline): LGHNA, YSLEER. The CDR3 coding sequence is TGCGCCAGCCGGACAGGGACCGCAACTAATGAAAAACTGTTTTTT. Encoded protein: CASRTGTATNEKLFF.

This sequence joins TRBV7-6 and TRBJ2-3; D not certain. This CDR3 is 15 amino acids long. Trimming removed 1 base at V and 0 bases at J, with 8 bases between. Germline CDR1 SGHVS, CDR2 FNYEAQ. The CDR3 protein is CASSLGSKSTDTQYF. The DNA of the CDR3 is TGTGCCAGCAGCTTAGGTTCGAAAAGCACAGATACGCAGTATTTT.

This chain uses TRBV7-8 with TRBJ1-1; 8 bases are shared with TRBD1. V shed 0 bases and J 0 bases; nucleotides not matched to a gene: 6. The germline V gene has CDR1 SGHVS and CDR2 FQNEAQ. This CDR3 has 17 amino acids. The CDR3 loop reads CASSLAGTGEMNTEAFF. The CDR3 nucleotides read TGTGCCAGCAGCTTAGCGGGGACAGGAGAAATGAACACTGAAGCTTTCTTT.

This chain links TRBV19 with TRBJ1-1, with D maybe TRBD1 (5 bases). The CDR3 totals 11 residues. Per germline, CDR1 LNHDA and CDR2 SQIVND (reference sequence). Trimming pared 6 bases from V and 5 bases from J, leaving 7 bases between. The CDR3 is CASSKGTEAFF. In DNA, the CDR3 is TGTGCCAGTAGCAAGGGGACTGAAGCTTTCTTT.

This chain uses TRBV4-1 with TRBJ2-1, with 9 bases fitting TRBD2. This CDR3 is 15 amino acids long. Germline CDR1 and CDR2: MGHRA and YSYEKL. V shed 3 bases and J 12 bases; nucleotides not matched to a gene: 12. CDR3 in amino acids: CASSQGLAGPSGQFF. CDR3 coding DNA: TGCGCCAGCAGCCAGGGGCTAGCGGGACCTTCGGGGCAGTTCTTC.